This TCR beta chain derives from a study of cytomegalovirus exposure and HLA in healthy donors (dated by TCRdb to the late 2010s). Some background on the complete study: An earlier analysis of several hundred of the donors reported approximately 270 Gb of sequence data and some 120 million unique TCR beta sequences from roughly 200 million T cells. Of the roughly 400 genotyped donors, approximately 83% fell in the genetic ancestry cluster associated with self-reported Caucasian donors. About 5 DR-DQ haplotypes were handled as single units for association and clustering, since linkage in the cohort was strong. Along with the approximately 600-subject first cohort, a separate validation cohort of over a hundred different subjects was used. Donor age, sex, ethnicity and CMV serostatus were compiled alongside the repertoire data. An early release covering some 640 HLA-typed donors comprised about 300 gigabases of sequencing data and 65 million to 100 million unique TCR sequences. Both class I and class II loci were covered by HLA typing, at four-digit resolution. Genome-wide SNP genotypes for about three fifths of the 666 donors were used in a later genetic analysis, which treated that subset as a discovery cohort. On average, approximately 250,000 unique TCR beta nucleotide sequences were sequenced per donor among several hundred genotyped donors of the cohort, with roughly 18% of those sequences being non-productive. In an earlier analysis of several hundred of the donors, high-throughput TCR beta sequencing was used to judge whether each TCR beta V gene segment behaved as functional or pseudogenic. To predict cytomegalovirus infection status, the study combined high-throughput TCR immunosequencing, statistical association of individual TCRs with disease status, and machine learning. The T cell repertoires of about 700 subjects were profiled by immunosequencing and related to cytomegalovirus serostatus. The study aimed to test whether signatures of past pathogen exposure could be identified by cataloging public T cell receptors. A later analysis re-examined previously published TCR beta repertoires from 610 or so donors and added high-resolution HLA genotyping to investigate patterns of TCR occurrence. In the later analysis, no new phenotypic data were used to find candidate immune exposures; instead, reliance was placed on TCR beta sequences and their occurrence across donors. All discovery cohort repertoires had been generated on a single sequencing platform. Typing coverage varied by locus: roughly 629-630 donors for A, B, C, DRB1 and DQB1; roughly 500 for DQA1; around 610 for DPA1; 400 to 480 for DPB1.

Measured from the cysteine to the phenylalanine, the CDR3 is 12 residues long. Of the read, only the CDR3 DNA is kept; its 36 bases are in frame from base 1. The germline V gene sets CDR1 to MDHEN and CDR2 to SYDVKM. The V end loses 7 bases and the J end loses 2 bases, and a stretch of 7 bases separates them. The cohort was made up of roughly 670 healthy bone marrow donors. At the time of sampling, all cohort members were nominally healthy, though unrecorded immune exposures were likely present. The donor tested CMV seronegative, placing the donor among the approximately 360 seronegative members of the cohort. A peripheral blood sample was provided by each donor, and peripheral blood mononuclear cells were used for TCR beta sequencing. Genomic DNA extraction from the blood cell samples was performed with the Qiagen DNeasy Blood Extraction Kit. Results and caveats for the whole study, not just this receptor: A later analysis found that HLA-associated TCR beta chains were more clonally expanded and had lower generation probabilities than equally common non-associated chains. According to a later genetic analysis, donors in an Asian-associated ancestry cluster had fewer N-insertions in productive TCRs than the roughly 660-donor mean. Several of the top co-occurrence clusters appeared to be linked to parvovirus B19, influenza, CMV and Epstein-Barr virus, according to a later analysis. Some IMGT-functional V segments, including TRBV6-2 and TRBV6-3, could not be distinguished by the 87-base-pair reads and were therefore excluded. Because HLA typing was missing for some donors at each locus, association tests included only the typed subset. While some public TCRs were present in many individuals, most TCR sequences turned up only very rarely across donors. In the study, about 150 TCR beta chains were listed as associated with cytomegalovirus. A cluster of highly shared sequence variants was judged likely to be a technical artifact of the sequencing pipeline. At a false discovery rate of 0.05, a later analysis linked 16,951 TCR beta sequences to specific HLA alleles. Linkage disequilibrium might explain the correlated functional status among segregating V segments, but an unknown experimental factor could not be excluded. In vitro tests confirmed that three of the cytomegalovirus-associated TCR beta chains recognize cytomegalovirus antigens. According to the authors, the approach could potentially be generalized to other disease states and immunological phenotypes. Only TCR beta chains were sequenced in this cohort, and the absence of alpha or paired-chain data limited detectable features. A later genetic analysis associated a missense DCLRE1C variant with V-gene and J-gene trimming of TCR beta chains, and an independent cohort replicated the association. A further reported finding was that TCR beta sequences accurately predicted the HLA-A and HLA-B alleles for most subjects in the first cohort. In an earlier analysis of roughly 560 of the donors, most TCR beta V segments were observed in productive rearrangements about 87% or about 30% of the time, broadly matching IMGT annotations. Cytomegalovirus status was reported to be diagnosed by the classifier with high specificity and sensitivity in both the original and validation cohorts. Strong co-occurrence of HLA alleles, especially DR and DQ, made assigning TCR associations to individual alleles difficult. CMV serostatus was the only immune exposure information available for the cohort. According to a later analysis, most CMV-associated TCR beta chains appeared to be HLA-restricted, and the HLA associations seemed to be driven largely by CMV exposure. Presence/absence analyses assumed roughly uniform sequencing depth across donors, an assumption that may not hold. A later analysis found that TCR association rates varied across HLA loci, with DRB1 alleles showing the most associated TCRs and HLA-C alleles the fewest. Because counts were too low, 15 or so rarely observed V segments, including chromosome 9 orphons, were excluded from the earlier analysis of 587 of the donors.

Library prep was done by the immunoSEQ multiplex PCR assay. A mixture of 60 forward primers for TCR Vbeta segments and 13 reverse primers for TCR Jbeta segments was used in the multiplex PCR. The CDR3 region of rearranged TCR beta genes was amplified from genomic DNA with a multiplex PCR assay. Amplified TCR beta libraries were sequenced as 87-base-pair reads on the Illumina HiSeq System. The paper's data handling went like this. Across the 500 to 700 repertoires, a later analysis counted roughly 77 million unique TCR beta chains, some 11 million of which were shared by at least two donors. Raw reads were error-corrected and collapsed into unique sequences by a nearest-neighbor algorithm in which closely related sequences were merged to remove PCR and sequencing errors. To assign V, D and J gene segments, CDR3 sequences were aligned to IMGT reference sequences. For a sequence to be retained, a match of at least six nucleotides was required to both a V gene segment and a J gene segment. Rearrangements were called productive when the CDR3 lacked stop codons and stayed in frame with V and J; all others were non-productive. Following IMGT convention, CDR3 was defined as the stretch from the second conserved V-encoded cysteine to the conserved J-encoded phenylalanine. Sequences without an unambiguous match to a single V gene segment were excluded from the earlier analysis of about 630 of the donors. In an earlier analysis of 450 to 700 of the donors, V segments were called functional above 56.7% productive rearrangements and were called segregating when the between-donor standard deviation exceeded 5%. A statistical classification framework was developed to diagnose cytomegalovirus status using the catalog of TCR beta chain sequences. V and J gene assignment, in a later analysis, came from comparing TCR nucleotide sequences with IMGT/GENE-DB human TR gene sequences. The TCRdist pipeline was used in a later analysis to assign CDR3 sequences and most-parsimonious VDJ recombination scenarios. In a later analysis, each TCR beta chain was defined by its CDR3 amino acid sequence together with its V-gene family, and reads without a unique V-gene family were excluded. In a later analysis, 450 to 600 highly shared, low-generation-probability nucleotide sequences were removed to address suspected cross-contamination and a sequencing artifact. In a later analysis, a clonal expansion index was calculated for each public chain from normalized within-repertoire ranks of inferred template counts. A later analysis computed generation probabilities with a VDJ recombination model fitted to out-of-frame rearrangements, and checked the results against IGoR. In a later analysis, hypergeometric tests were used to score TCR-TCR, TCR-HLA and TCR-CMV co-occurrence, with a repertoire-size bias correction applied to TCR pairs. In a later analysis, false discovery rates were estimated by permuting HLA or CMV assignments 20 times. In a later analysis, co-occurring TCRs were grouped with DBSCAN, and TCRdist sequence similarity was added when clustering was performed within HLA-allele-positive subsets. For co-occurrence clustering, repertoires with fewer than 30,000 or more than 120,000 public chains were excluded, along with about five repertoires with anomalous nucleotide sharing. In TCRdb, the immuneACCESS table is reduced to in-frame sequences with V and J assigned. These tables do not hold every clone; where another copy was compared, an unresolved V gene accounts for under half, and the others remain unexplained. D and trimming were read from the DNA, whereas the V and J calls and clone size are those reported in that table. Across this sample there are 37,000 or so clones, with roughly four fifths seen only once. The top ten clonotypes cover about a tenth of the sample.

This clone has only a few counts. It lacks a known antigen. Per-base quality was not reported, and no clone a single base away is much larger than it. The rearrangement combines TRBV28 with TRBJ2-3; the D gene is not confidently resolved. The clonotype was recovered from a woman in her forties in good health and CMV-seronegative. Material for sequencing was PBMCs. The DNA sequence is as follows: TGTGCCAGCATGCGGCTCACAGATACGCAGTATTTT. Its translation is CASMRLTDTQYF.